Below are 18 T cell receptor beta chains sequenced from a single sample in a study of CD8 T cells in Susac syndrome. It was with random hexamers that about 0.45 to 1 ug RNA was reverse transcribed. TCRdb re-called the immunoSEQ multiplex PCR reads with MiXCR, one entry per CDR3 protein. The data show roughly 130,000 distinct CDR3 sequences, roughly 95% seen once. Sequencing used CD4+ T cells from PBMCs. These receptors were collected from a human donor with multiple sclerosis.

V usage is TRBV20-1 and J usage is TRBJ1-2, with 7 positions matching TRBD1. The length of the CDR3 is 16 residues. J gave up 4 bases and V 6 bases, and 17 bases lay outside the gene matches. Germline V lookup: CDR1 DFQATT, CDR2 SNEGSKA (reference sequence). The CDR3 region has the DNA TGCAGTGCCCCAGAGCTAGGGCAGGGGGGAGGCTATGGCTACACCTTC. Encoded protein: CSAPELGQGGGYGYTF.

This rearrangement joins TRBV5-1 to TRBJ1-2; 10 nucleotides match TRBD1. The V gene end was trimmed by 4 bases and the J gene end by 2 bases; junction bases not matched to a gene: 14. This CDR3 comprises 18 residues. CDR1 and CDR2 from the germline V gene are SGHRS and YFSETQ. The CDR3 nucleotides read TGCGCCAGCAGCCCATGGACAGGGGGAGTTACCAACAACTATGGCTACACCTTC. Its protein product is CASSPWTGGVTNNYGYTF.

In this sample, this clonotype turned up a few times. This chain links TRBV27 with TRBJ2-5; D perhaps matches TRBD2 (5 bases). The germline CDR1 and CDR2 sequences are MNHEY and SMNVEV (reference sequence). Deletions cut 3 bases from V and 4 bases from J, with 12 bases between. The CDR3 covers 14 residues. The CDR3 nucleotides are TGTGCCAGCAGTTTTAACGGCGGGCGAGAGACCCAGTACTTC. Its protein product is CASSFNGGRETQYF.

The rearrangement links TRBV2 to TRBJ2-1; no definite D call. Trimming took off 3 bases at V and 5 bases at J, with 8 bases between the two ends. There are 13 residues in the CDR3. Germline assignment: CDR1 SNHLY and CDR2 FYNNEI. This CDR3 reads CASSEAQNNEQFF. CDR3 DNA sequence: TGTGCCAGCAGTGAGGCGCAGAACAATGAGCAGTTCTTC.

The V and J genes are TRBV28 and TRBJ2-5; 7 nucleotides match TRBD2. The ends lost 4 bases at V and 2 bases at J; junction bases unmatched: 7. CDR1 is MDHEN and CDR2 is SYDVKM in the germline V gene. The CDR3 length is 15 residues. The CDR3 coding sequence is TGTGCCAGCAGTTCAAGCTCTAGCGGACAAGAGACCCAGTACTTC. It yields the protein CASSSSSSGQETQYF.

This rearrangement joins TRBV24-1 to TRBJ1-5; D is unclear. The ends were cut back, 6 bases at V and 7 bases at J, with 12 bases in the middle. CDR1 KGHDR and CDR2 SFDVKD come from the germline V gene. This CDR3 has 13 residues. The CDR3 is CATSFEGKQPQHF. The CDR3 coding sequence is TGTGCCACCAGTTTTGAGGGAAAGCAGCCCCAGCATTTT.

The chain combines TRBV27 with TRBJ2-7; 8 positions match TRBD1. The CDR3 extends over 15 amino acids. Germline V gives CDR1 MNHEY, CDR2 SMNVEV (reference sequence). With V trimmed by 7 bases and J by 3 bases, 11 bases remained unmatched. In DNA form, the CDR3 reads TGTGCCAGCAAATGGCAGGCACAGGGGGTCTACGAGCAGTACTTC. Its protein is CASKWQAQGVYEQYF.

This rearrangement joins TRBV20-1 to TRBJ2-2, with 8 bases matching TRBD1. The J segment lost 7 bases and the V segment lost 2 bases, leaving 6 bases of the junction unmatched. The CDR3 spans 14 residues. CDR1 DFQATT and CDR2 SNEGSKA come from the germline V gene (reference sequence). The CDR3 loop is CSARQGARNGELFF. The CDR3 DNA is TGCAGTGCTAGACAGGGGGCGCGTAACGGGGAGCTGTTTTTT.

This clonotype was recorded a few times. The gene calls are TRBV6-1 and TRBJ1-5, with D maybe TRBD1 (5 bases). The CDR3 is 16 residues long. Per germline, CDR1 MNHNS and CDR2 SASEGT. With 6 bases removed from V and 6 bases from J, the gap between germline ends came to 21 bases. This CDR3 is CASSSLGTTNGQPQHF. The CDR3 nucleotides are TGTGCCAGCAGCAGCCTCGGGACCACGAATGGTCAGCCCCAGCATTTT.

This chain uses TRBV30 with TRBJ1-6; D might be TRBD1 (5 bases). Trimming took off 1 base at V and 7 bases at J, with 8 bases between the two ends. Germline V gene lookup returns CDR1 GTSNPN and CDR2 SVGIG (reference sequence). The CDR3 totals 13 residues. The CDR3 is CAWSGGRNSPLHF. The DNA of the CDR3 is TGTGCCTGGAGTGGGGGGAGGAATTCACCCCTCCACTTT.

The V call is TRBV20-1, the J call TRBJ2-3; 12 bases agree with TRBD2. V was clipped by 1 base and J by 4 bases; unmatched bases: 15. Per the germline V gene, CDR1 is DFQATT and CDR2 is SNEGSKA (reference sequence). CDR3 size: 19 residues. This CDR3 is CSARVRASGGASRADTQYF. The CDR3, as DNA: TGCAGTGCTAGAGTTAGGGCTAGCGGGGGGGCCTCCAGGGCAGATACGCAGTATTTT.

This clonotype was seen only once. J is TRBJ1-2 and V is TRBV5-1; D remains ambiguous. CDR3 length: 12 amino acids. CDR1 SGHRS and CDR2 YFSETQ come from the germline V gene. Trimming stripped 6 bases from V and 7 bases from J, with 13 bases between. The CDR3 coding sequence is TGCGCCAGCACCCTTGGTGGAGGTGGCTACACCTTC. It translates to CASTLGGGGYTF.

This clonotype showed up just once. Here the CDR3 DNA reads TGCGCCAGCAGCCAGACTGGACAGGCCTACAATGAGCAGTTCTTC. Protein: CASSQTGQAYNEQFF. The chain combines TRBV4-1 with TRBJ2-1, with 7 positions matching TRBD1. The CDR3 is 15 residues long. With V trimmed by 3 bases and J by 2 bases, 4 bases remained unmatched. Germline V CDR1 and CDR2: MGHRA, YSYEKL.

V is TRBV12-3 or TRBV12-4 and J is TRBJ1-1, with no clear D. This CDR3 region has 15 residues. V shed 5 bases and J shed 8 bases, with 21 bases lying between them. The CDR3 DNA reads TGTGCCAGCAGTCCTAGAAGGGTTCCCTCATCCGAAGCTTTCTTT. It encodes CASSPRRVPSSEAFF.

V is TRBV4-3 and J is TRBJ2-2; TRBD1 matches at 7 bases. Per the germline V gene, CDR1 is LGHNA and CDR2 is YSLEER. This CDR3 has 15 residues. With V trimmed by 0 bases and J by 5 bases, 3 bases remained unmatched. CDR3 loop: CASSQERGRTGELFF. DNA for the CDR3: TGCGCCAGCAGCCAAGAAAGGGGGCGAACCGGGGAGCTGTTTTTT.

The chain joins TRBV12-3 or TRBV12-4 to TRBJ1-2; 9 positions match TRBD1. Germline trimming cut 4 bases from V and 5 bases from J; bases unmatched to any gene: 5. The CDR3 is 14 amino acids. The CDR3 DNA is TGTGCCAGCAGTTACCGGGACAGGGCATATGGCTACACCTTC. The encoded protein is CASSYRDRAYGYTF.

V is TRBV27 and J is TRBJ2-6; 10 bases line up with TRBD1. This CDR3 has 17 amino acids. The germline V gene has CDR1 MNHEY and CDR2 SMNVEV (reference sequence). V shed 6 bases, J shed 1 base, and the junction held 6 bases outside the gene matches. The CDR3 DNA reads TGTGCCAGCAGCCTCGTGGGACAGGGGTCTGGGGCCAACGTCCTGACTTTC. Translating gives CASSLVGQGSGANVLTF.

The V and J genes are TRBV20-1 and TRBJ1-1, with a possible D match to TRBD1 (6 bases). CDR3 length: 13 amino acids. Germline lookup yields CDR1 DFQATT and CDR2 SNEGSKA (reference sequence). Trimming cost V 2 bases and J 5 bases, with 12 bases left between them. In nucleotides, the CDR3 is TGCAGTGCTAGACAGGGGCCGGGGACTGAAGCTTTCTTT. Translation: CSARQGPGTEAFF.